The rows below give T cell receptor beta chains drawn from one sample of a study of T cell repertoires in cytomegalovirus infection. From the reads, TCRdb called clonotypes with MiXCR, one entry per CDR3 protein. The table lists nearly 450,000 distinct CDR3 sequences, approximately 31% of them singletons. Sequences were obtained from PBMCs. Receptor source: a human donor in good health (CMV status not recorded). Some clones in this sample may be carry-over from other donors' samples. Both conserved end residues are trimmed from each CDR3.

>TRBJ2-2|TRBV7-8|9
ASSESRELF
>TRBJ2-1|TRBV10-2|11
ASSEIRYNEQF
>TRBJ2-1|TRBV20-1|13
SASGRAGDYNEQF
>TRBJ2-7|TRBV30|11
AWDREGLYEQY
>TRBJ2-7|TRBV11-1|12
ASSSWGTSYEQY
>TRBJ2-2|TRBV7-6|14
ASSLVSGANTGELF
>TRBJ2-7|TRBV7-2|15
ASSVVFSGGGAYEPS
>TRBJ2-5|TRBV7-4|11
ASSFQDQETQY
>TRBJ2-1|TRBV7-6|13
ASSLDGGGDNEQF
>TRBJ1-4|TRBV19|13
ASTDYGQGDEKLF
>TRBJ1-6|TRBV20-1|11
SARAGQNSPLH
>TRBJ2-1|TRBV2|10
ASSEWLNEQF
>TRBJ2-7|TRBV6-5|12
ASSSSGTGSEQY
>TRBJ1-5|TRBV7-2|13
ASSPRQGSNQPQH
>TRBJ1-1|TRBV5-4|16
ASSSGTGTGAKNTEAF
>TRBJ2-5|TRBV7-9|12
ASSPPGGPETQY
>TRBJ2-2|TRBV11-2|11
ASSLGVNGELF
>TRBJ1-1|TRBV20-1|12
SARDRRVNTEAF
>TRBJ2-2|TRBV25-1|12
ASSQTSGPGELF
>TRBJ2-2|TRBV7-9|13
ASSYPSGPTGELF
>TRBJ2-1|TRBV5-1|14
ASSPQGGGTYNEQF
>TRBJ1-1|TRBV10-3|12
AISLQGANTEAF
>TRBJ1-3|TRBV6-5|16
ASSRNIDRARLGNTIY
>TRBJ1-1|TRBV2|12
ASSPNRGRTEAF
>TRBJ2-5|TRBV4-1|11
ASSHGREETQY
>TRBJ2-5|TRBV7-2|11
ASSPRFQETQY
>TRBJ1-5|TRBV23-1|13
ASSQETYSNQPQH
>TRBJ1-1|TRBV4-2|14
ASSQGGHPGGTEAF
>TRBJ1-1|TRBV12-3/TRBV12-4|11
ASRDPADTEAF
>TRBJ1-1|TRBV7-9|14
ASSLARGTRYTEAF
>TRBJ2-7|TRBV12-3/TRBV12-4|13
ASSAGVAGTYEQY
>TRBJ2-3|TRBV7-9|13
ASSTGNKATDTQY
>TRBJ2-3|TRBV12-3/TRBV12-4|12
ASSTTEGWDTQY
>TRBJ1-3|TRBV7-2|12
ASSFGGGGNTIY
>TRBJ2-6|TRBV11-2|11
ASSTGSANVLT
>TRBJ2-3|TRBV12-3/TRBV12-4|13
ASRSASGPTDTQY
>TRBJ2-7|TRBV11-2|15
ASSLKDSFRGFYEQY
>TRBJ2-2|TRBV7-2|11
ASSLVVPGELF
>TRBJ1-5|TRBV12-3/TRBV12-4|12
ASSFPGTRQPPH
>TRBJ2-3|TRBV27|14
ASSLPTGTGTDTQY
>TRBJ2-3|TRBV28|13
ASSSSGPGLDTQY
>TRBJ2-2|TRBV11-2|13
ASSPSSGRTGELF
>TRBJ2-3|TRBV7-8|13
SSSGRGPATDTQY
>TRBJ2-7|TRBV6-1|13
ASSPRTRGINEQY
>TRBJ2-1|TRBV6-2/TRBV6-3|11
ASSPTGSDEQF
>TRBJ2-1|TRBV19|10
ASSIVSNEQF
>TRBJ2-7|TRBV20-1|12
SARDERCSYEQY
>TRBJ2-1|TRBV2|15
ASSESRLAGKYNEQL
>TRBJ2-1|TRBV6-6|12
ANSIAGDYNEQF
>TRBJ2-1|TRBV28|13
ASAGGGSSYNEQF
>TRBJ2-1|TRBV5-4|12
ASSVGTSGNKQF
>TRBJ2-1|TRBV20-1|10
SADYSYNEQF
>TRBJ2-1|TRBV9|15
ASSDQVGGGRYNEQF